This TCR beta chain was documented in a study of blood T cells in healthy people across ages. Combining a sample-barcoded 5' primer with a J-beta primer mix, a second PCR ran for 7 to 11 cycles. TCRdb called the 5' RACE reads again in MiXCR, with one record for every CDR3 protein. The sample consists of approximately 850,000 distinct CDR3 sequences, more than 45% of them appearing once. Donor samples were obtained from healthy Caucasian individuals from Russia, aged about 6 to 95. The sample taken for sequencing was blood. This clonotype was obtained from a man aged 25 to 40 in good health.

CDR3 in amino acids: CASSYSMGQETQYF. The CDR3, as DNA: TGTGCCAGCAGTTACTCGATGGGACAAGAGACCCAGTACTTC. The chain recombines TRBV6-5 with TRBJ2-5; the D is unclear. The germline V gene has CDR1 MNHEY and CDR2 SVGAGI. V shed 0 bases and J shed 2 bases, with 7 bases lying between them. The CDR3 has 14 amino acids.